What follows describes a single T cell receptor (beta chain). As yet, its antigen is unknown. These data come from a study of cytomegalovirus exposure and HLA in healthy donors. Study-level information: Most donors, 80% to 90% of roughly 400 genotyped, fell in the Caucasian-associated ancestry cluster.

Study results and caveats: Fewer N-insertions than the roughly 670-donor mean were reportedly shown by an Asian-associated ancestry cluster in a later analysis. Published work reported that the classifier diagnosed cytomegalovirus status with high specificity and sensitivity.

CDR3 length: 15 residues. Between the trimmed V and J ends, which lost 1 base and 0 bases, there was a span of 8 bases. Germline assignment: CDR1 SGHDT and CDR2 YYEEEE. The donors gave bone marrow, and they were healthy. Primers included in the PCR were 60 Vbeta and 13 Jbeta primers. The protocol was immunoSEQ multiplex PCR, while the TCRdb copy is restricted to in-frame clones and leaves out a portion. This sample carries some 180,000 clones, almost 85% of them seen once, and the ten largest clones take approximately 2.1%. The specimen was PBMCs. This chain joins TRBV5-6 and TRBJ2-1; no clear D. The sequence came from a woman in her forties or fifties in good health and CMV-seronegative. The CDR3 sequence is CASSLPSPSYNEQFF. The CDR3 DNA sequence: TGTGCCAGCAGCTTGCCGAGTCCCTCCTACAATGAGCAGTTCTTC.